The 29 T cell receptor beta chains below come from one sample, sequenced in a study of blood T cell repertoires in COVID-19 (dated by TCRdb to 2019 to 2021). The receptor library was made with the immunoSEQ multiplex PCR assay. This immuneACCESS table, as held by TCRdb, lists in-frame sequences with V and J called but not all clones. Of the missing ones, under half trace to an unresolved V gene in checked studies; the others have no known cause. This sample has some 370,000 clones in its table, and approximately 87% of those were observed once. About 9.4% of the sample belongs to the ten largest clones. Sequences were obtained from peripheral blood. These receptors were collected from a woman aged 30 to 39 with COVID-19, enrolled during active disease.

The CDR3 nucleotides read TGTGCCAGCAGCTTAAGGGGACTAGCGGGCGTCTCCTACAATGAGCAGTTCTTC. This gives the protein CASSLRGLAGVSYNEQFF. This chain connects TRBV7-8 to TRBJ2-1; 12 bases line up with TRBD2. The CDR3 contains 18 residues. The V and J ends lost 2 bases and 0 bases, in that order; junction bases with no gene match: 5. Germline-derived CDR1 and CDR2 are SGHVS and FQNEAQ. The full variable domain, with the rest looked up from reference TRBV7-8 and TRBJ2-1, is GAGVSQSPRYKVAKRGQDVALRCDPISGHVSLFWYQQALGQGPEFLTYFQNEAQLDKSGLPSDRFFAERPEGSVSTLKIQRTQQEDSAVYLCASSLRGLAGVSYNEQFFGPGTRLTVL.

The rearrangement joins TRBV9 to TRBJ2-2; 8 bases are shared with TRBD1. Germline V lookup: CDR1 SGDLS, CDR2 YYNGEE. The CDR3 runs 15 residues. V was clipped by 3 bases and J by 1 base; unmatched bases: 2. The CDR3 region has the DNA TGTGCCAGCAGCGGCGGACAGGGGAACACCGGGGAGCTGTTTTTT. It is translated as CASSGGQGNTGELFF.

CDR3 in DNA: TGTGCCAGCAGGGCGGTAGCGGGAGGGCCGGGCGAGCAGTACTTC. Amino acids: CASRAVAGGPGEQYF. This rearrangement joins TRBV5-5 to TRBJ2-7, with TRBD2 identical over 11 bases. The CDR3 sequence is 15 residues long. Germline values: CDR1 SGHKS, CDR2 YYEKEE (reference sequence). Losses at the gene ends were 5 bases for V and 6 bases for J; bases not matched to a gene: 10.

The genes are TRBV19 and TRBJ2-3; 13 bases fit TRBD2. The V gene end was trimmed by 6 bases and the J gene end by 4 bases; junction bases not matched to a gene: 7. The length of the CDR3 is 16 residues. Germline V gives CDR1 LNHDA, CDR2 SQIVND (reference sequence). The CDR3 reads CASRPLGLAGADTQYF. CDR3 bases: TGTGCCAGTAGACCCCTCGGACTAGCGGGGGCAGATACGCAGTATTTT.

CDR3 protein: CASSVGQGEQYF. CDR3 nucleotide sequence: TGTGCCAGTAGTGTCGGACAGGGAGAACAGTACTTC. This chain links TRBV19 with TRBJ2-7; 8 bases fit TRBD1. Trimming took 5 bases from V and 10 from J; bases not matched to a gene: 7. The germline CDR1 and CDR2 sequences are LNHDA and SQIVND (reference sequence). This CDR3 contains 12 residues. Full variable domain (remainder filled in from reference TRBV19 and TRBJ2-7): DGGITQSPKYLFRKEGQNVTLSCEQNLNHDAMYWYRQDPGQGLRLIYYSQIVNDFQKGDIAEGYSVSREKKESFPLTVTSAQKNPTAFYLCASSVGQGEQYFGPGTRLTVT.

The V gene is TRBV28, the J gene TRBJ2-4; the D gene is possibly TRBD1 (5 bases). The CDR3 is 14 residues long. Between the trimmed V and J ends, which lost 5 bases and 1 base, there was a span of 9 bases. Per the germline V gene, CDR1 is MDHEN and CDR2 is SYDVKM. In DNA form, the CDR3 reads TGTGCCAGCAGTAACTACAGGGCCAAAAACATTCAGTACTTC. Amino acids: CASSNYRAKNIQYF.

This rearrangement joins TRBV11-3 to TRBJ2-7; 16 bases are a match to TRBD2. CDR1 is SGHNT and CDR2 is YENEEA in the germline V gene. With V trimmed by 5 bases and J by 4 bases, 2 bases remained unmatched. The CDR3 is 15 residues long. The CDR3 here is CASSAGLAGGYEQYF. For the CDR3, the DNA is TGTGCCAGCAGCGCGGGACTAGCGGGAGGGTACGAGCAGTACTTC.

The J gene is TRBJ2-5, the V gene TRBV30, with 8 bases lining up with TRBD2. The V and J ends lost 4 bases and 5 bases, in that order; junction bases with no gene match: 12. CDR3 length: 15 amino acids. The germline V gene has CDR1 GTSNPN and CDR2 SVGIG (reference sequence). CDR3 in amino acids: CAWTPRGGMEETQYF. In DNA, the CDR3 is TGTGCCTGGACGCCACGGGGGGGGATGGAGGAGACCCAGTACTTC.

V gene TRBV30 combines with J gene TRBJ2-7; no clear D gene. V lost 0 bases and J 1 base, leaving 10 bases between the germline ends. The length of the CDR3 is 14 residues. In germline, CDR1 is GTSNPN, CDR2 SVGIG (reference sequence). This chain's CDR3 is CAWSVRVGSYEQYF. CDR3 in DNA: TGTGCCTGGAGTGTACGGGTCGGGTCCTACGAGCAGTACTTC.

The genes are TRBV5-5 and TRBJ2-7; 7 bases align to TRBD2. Germline trimming cut 4 bases from V and 6 bases from J; bases unmatched to any gene: 10. The CDR3 sequence is 14 residues long. Germline CDR1 SGHKS, CDR2 YYEKEE (reference sequence). CDR3 in DNA: TGTGCCAGCAGCCCCGGGGAGGGCAGGTTCGAGCAGTACTTC. This gives the protein CASSPGEGRFEQYF.

This clone was seen a single time. The chain has TRBV4-3 and TRBJ2-6; the D gene is possibly TRBD2 (5 bases). The CDR3 covers 19 residues. From germline, CDR1 is LGHNA and CDR2 YSLEER. Trimming removed 3 bases at V and 0 bases at J, with 18 bases between. CDR3 nucleotide sequence: TGCGCCAGCAGCCAGACAACGGGGTCATATTACTCTGGGGCCAACGTCCTGACTTTC. It translates to CASSQTTGSYYSGANVLTF.

The rearrangement uses TRBV25-1 and TRBJ1-2, with 8 bases matching TRBD1. Trimming at V came to 3 bases and at J to 6 bases, leaving 6 bases not matched to a gene. Germline loops: CDR1 MGHDK, CDR2 SYGVNS. The CDR3 spans 14 residues. CDR3 region: CASSDPRGRNGYTF. CDR3 nucleotide sequence: TGTGCCAGCAGTGACCCCAGGGGGCGTAATGGCTACACCTTC.

V is TRBV18 and J is TRBJ2-1; 8 nucleotides line up with TRBD1. Trimming at V came to 4 bases and at J to 9 bases, leaving 5 bases not matched to a gene. Germline loops: CDR1 KGHSH, CDR2 LQKENI. The CDR3 is made up of 13 amino acids. CDR3 sequence: CASSRQGLGEQFF. CDR3 nucleotide sequence: TGTGCCAGCTCACGACAGGGGTTAGGTGAGCAGTTCTTC.

This clone was counted between two and nine times. The junction and the germline gene differ at one end; a read error may be behind it. J is TRBJ1-1 and V is TRBV13, with D hard to call. The CDR3 contains 14 residues. Germline CDR1 is PRHDT and CDR2 is FYEKMQ (reference sequence). CDR3 protein: CASTLTGKGTEAFF. CDR3 DNA: TGTGCCAGCACCTTAACGGGGAAAGGCACTGAAGCTTTCTTT.

The J gene is TRBJ2-1, the V gene TRBV7-2; the match to TRBD1 covers 9 bases. Trimming took 7 bases from V and 9 from J; bases not matched to a gene: 10. CDR3 length: 14 residues. Germline lookup yields CDR1 SGHTA and CDR2 FQGNSA. CDR3 DNA: TGTGCCAGCAAGTGGGACAGGGTGCCAAGTGAGCAGTTCTTC. Translation: CASKWDRVPSEQFF.

The genes are TRBV30 and TRBJ1-2, with D possibly being TRBD1 (5 bases). CDR1 and CDR2 (germline): GTSNPN, SVGIG (reference sequence). The CDR3 runs to 12 residues. V was trimmed by 4 bases and J by 4 bases, leaving 10 bases between them. The CDR3 nucleotides are TGTGCCTGGACCGCAGGGCTCTATGGCTACACCTTC. Translating it yields CAWTAGLYGYTF. The full variable domain, in which reference TRBV30 and TRBJ1-2 provide the parts outside the CDR3, is SQTIHQWPATLVQPVGSPLSLECTVEGTSNPNLYWYRQAAGRGLQLLFYSVGIGQISSEVPQNLSASRPQDRQFILSSKKLLLSDSGFYLCAWTAGLYGYTFGSGTRLTVV.

This clone was seen just once. The chain is built from TRBV20-1 and TRBJ2-7, with TRBD2 identical over 11 bases. The CDR3 spans 16 residues. Per germline, CDR1 DFQATT and CDR2 SNEGSKA (reference sequence). J gave up 3 bases and V 3 bases, and 10 bases lay outside the gene matches. As DNA, the CDR3 is TGCAGTGCTAGTGCCCTAGCGGGAGGCTTGGGCTACGAGCAGTACTTC. It specifies CSASALAGGLGYEQYF.

The rearrangement links TRBV3-1 (or the pseudogene TRBV3-2) to TRBJ2-3; 9 bases are a match to TRBD2. Germline V gives CDR1 LGHDT, CDR2 YNNKEL (reference sequence). Losses at the gene ends were 4 bases for V and 3 bases for J; bases not matched to a gene: 5. The CDR3 runs 15 residues. CDR3 sequence: CASSLAGEGTDTQYF. The CDR3 region has the DNA TGTGCCAGCAGCCTAGCGGGAGAGGGGACAGATACGCAGTATTTT.

This sequence joins TRBV10-3 and TRBJ2-1; D uncertain. This CDR3 is 14 amino acids long. Germline CDR1 reads ENHRY; CDR2 reads SYGVKD. V gave up 3 bases and J gave up 0 bases, with 6 bases separating them. The CDR3 spells CAISDSSSYNEQFF. In DNA, the CDR3 is TGTGCCATCAGTGACTCGAGCTCCTACAATGAGCAGTTCTTC.

The rearrangement links TRBV28 to TRBJ1-2, with 8 nucleotides matching TRBD1. After removal of 9 bases from V and 2 bases from J, the junction contained 2 bases not matched to a gene. The CDR3 runs to 12 residues. The germline CDR1 and CDR2 sequences are MDHEN and SYDVKM. The CDR3 sequence: CASGQGNYGYTF. The CDR3 DNA reads TGTGCCAGTGGACAGGGCAACTATGGCTACACCTTC.

The rearrangement links TRBV30 to TRBJ2-3; D remains unclear. The CDR3 runs 12 residues. Trimming removed 0 bases at V and 5 bases at J, with 6 bases between. CDR1 GTSNPN and CDR2 SVGIG come from the germline V gene (reference sequence). The CDR3 sequence: CAWSVVLDTQYF. CDR3 coding DNA: TGTGCCTGGAGTGTTGTCTTAGATACGCAGTATTTT.

The CDR3 DNA is TGTGCCAGCTCCCCTAACGGGCAGGGGCTCTACGAGCAGTACTTC. Translation gives CASSPNGQGLYEQYF. V usage is TRBV18 and J usage is TRBJ2-7; D might be TRBD1 (6 bases). Between the trimmed V and J ends, which lost 6 bases and 3 bases, there was a span of 18 bases. This CDR3 is 15 amino acids long. Germline CDR1 KGHSH, CDR2 LQKENI.

J is TRBJ2-1 and V is TRBV5-1, with a possible D match to TRBD2 (5 bases). The CDR3 spans 14 residues. Per germline, CDR1 SGHRS and CDR2 YFSETQ. The ends were cut back, 4 bases at V and 9 bases at J, with 17 bases in the middle. The CDR3 loop is CASSPDWRRAEQFF. The CDR3 DNA sequence: TGCGCCAGCAGCCCTGATTGGAGGCGGGCTGAGCAGTTCTTC. Full variable domain (missing parts from reference TRBV5-1 and TRBJ2-1): KAGVTQTPRYLIKTRGQQVTLSCSPISGHRSVSWYQQTPGQGLQFLFEYFSETQRNKGNFPGRFSGRQFSNSRSEMNVSTLELGDSALYLCASSPDWRRAEQFFGPGTRLTVL.

The DNA for the CDR3 is TGTGCCAGCAGTTACGTGGGTAGCGGGAGCACAGATACGCAGTATTTT. Protein: CASSYVGSGSTDTQYF. The chain links TRBV6-5 to TRBJ2-3, with 7 bases aligning to TRBD2. This CDR3 region has 16 residues. Germline V gene lookup returns CDR1 MNHEY and CDR2 SVGAGI. J gave up 0 bases and V 2 bases, and 5 bases lay outside the gene matches.

This clone was seen only once. The chain employs TRBV14 and TRBJ2-1; D is ambiguous. CDR3 length: 13 residues. Germline V gene data show CDR1 as SGHDN and CDR2 as FVKESK. With 2 bases removed from V and 8 bases from J, the gap between germline ends came to 10 bases. DNA of the CDR3: TGTGCCAGCAGCCAATACTTTGTGTATGAGCAGTTCTTC. This gives the protein CASSQYFVYEQFF. Together with reference TRBV14 and TRBJ2-1, the CDR3 gives the full variable domain: EAGVTQFPSHSVIEKGQTVTLRCDPISGHDNLYWYRRVMGKEIKFLLHFVKESKQDESGMPNNRFLAERTGGTYSTLKVQPAELEDSGVYFCASSQYFVYEQFFGPGTRLTVL.

The genes are TRBV6-5 and TRBJ1-1; TRBD1 matches at 8 bases. The V and J ends lost 6 bases and 1 base, in that order; junction bases with no gene match: 4. Per germline, CDR1 MNHEY and CDR2 SVGAGI. The CDR3 sequence is 14 residues long. The CDR3 DNA is TGTGCCAGCAGATCAGGGGGCAAGAACACTGAAGCTTTCTTT. The encoded protein is CASRSGGKNTEAFF.

This sequence joins TRBV11-3 and TRBJ2-1, with unresolved D. Germline lookup yields CDR1 SGHNT and CDR2 YENEEA. V was pared by 0 bases and J by 1 base, with 7 bases between. CDR3 length: 15 amino acids. The CDR3, as DNA: TGTGCCAGCAGCTTAGAGGGCCCGTCCTACAATGAGCAGTTCTTC. Amino acids: CASSLEGPSYNEQFF.

A few counts support this clone. The J gene is TRBJ1-1, the V gene TRBV28, with D perhaps matching TRBD1 (5 bases). V lost 6 bases and J 6 bases, leaving 8 bases between the germline ends. Germline V gene lookup returns CDR1 MDHEN and CDR2 SYDVKM. The CDR3 sequence is 11 residues long. The CDR3 loop is CASRGTSEAFF. DNA for the CDR3: TGTGCCAGCAGGGGGACTTCTGAAGCTTTCTTT.

The chain carries TRBV28 and TRBJ1-2; no definite D call. Trimming stripped 5 bases from V and 4 bases from J, with 5 bases between. Per the germline V gene, CDR1 is MDHEN and CDR2 is SYDVKM. CDR3 length: 11 residues. CDR3 sequence: CASSGLYGYTF. The CDR3 DNA reads as TGTGCCAGCAGTGGGCTCTATGGCTACACCTTC.